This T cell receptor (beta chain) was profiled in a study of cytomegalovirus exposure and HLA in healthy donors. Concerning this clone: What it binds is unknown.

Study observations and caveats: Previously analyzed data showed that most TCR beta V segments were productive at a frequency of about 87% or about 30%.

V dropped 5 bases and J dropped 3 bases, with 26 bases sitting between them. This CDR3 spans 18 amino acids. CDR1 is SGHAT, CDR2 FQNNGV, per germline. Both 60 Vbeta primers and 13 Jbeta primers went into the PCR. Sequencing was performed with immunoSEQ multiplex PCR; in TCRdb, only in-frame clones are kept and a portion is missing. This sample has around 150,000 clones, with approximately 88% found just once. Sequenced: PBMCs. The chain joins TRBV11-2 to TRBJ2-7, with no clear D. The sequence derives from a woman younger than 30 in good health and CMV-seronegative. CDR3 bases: TGTGCCAGCAGCCCAATCCGACGGGTACCCTCTTCCGACTACGAGCAGTACTTC. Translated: CASSPIRRVPSSDYEQYF.